What follows are 24 T cell receptor beta chains derived from one specimen sequenced in a study of blood T cell repertoires in COVID-19 (dated by TCRdb to the early 2020s). The library was produced with the immunoSEQ multiplex PCR assay. This immuneACCESS table, as held by TCRdb, lists in-frame sequences with V and J called but not all clones. Of the missing ones, under half trace to an unresolved V gene in checked studies; the others have no known cause. For this sample the table gives approximately 260,000 clones, of which about 80% were detected only once. Clones ranked in the top ten supply roughly 3.6% of the sample. Sequencing was performed on PBMCs or T cells enriched from blood (not recorded which). The receptors derive from a man in his fifties or sixties who had recovered from COVID-19.

In this sample, this clone turned up a few times. The genes are TRBV6-1 and TRBJ1-5, with TRBD1 identical over 8 bases. This CDR3 spans 16 amino acids. Germline values: CDR1 MNHNS, CDR2 SASEGT. The ends lost 4 bases at V and 5 bases at J; junction bases unmatched: 10. CDR3 region: CASSGYPLDRDQPQHF. CDR3 nucleotide sequence: TGTGCCAGCAGTGGATACCCCCTGGACAGGGATCAGCCCCAGCATTTT.

The chain employs TRBV7-2 and TRBJ2-3; D is undetermined. CDR1 and CDR2 (germline): SGHTA, FQGNSA. There are 13 residues in the CDR3. V lost 2 bases and J 3 bases, leaving 6 bases between the germline ends. CDR3 sequence (DNA): TGTGCCAGCAGCTTAAGTGAGACAGATACGCAGTATTTT. Translating gives CASSLSETDTQYF.

J is TRBJ2-1 and V is TRBV6-6; 9 nucleotides align to TRBD2. The CDR3 covers 12 residues. V gave up 2 bases and J gave up 13 bases; unmatched junction bases: 3. Germline V CDR1 and CDR2: MNHNY, SVGAGI (reference sequence). CDR3 DNA sequence: TGTGCCAGCAGTTACGGCGGGAGGGCCCAGTTCTTC. It yields the protein CASSYGGRAQFF.

This rearrangement joins TRBV27 to TRBJ1-2; a weak D match, TRBD1 (6 bases). Germline V gene lookup returns CDR1 MNHEY and CDR2 SMNVEV (reference sequence). The CDR3 length is 14 residues. V lost 5 bases, J lost 1 base, and 11 bases lay in between. The CDR3 region is CASSKQGINYGYTF. The CDR3 nucleotides read TGTGCCAGCAGTAAACAGGGTATTAACTATGGCTACACCTTC.

This chain uses TRBV7-2 with TRBJ2-7, with D perhaps matching TRBD2 (6 bases). Per the germline V gene, CDR1 is SGHTA and CDR2 is FQGNSA. The CDR3 is made up of 15 amino acids. Trimming pared 5 bases from V and 9 bases from J, leaving 23 bases between. The DNA for the CDR3 is TGTGCCAGCAGCCCCGGAGGGTCACCCGGTACGGGGCAGTACTTC. Residues: CASSPGGSPGTGQYF.

The gene calls are TRBV15 and TRBJ1-2; 7 nucleotides align to TRBD1. Germline values: CDR1 LNHNV, CDR2 YYDKDF (reference sequence). J lost 8 bases, V lost 1 base, and 7 bases had no gene match. The length of the CDR3 is 14 residues. The CDR3 region has the DNA TGTGCCACCAGCAGAGTAGGGGGCGAAGGGGGCTACACCTTC. Protein: CATSRVGGEGGYTF.

A single count supports this clone. This chain links TRBV6-2 or TRBV6-3 with TRBJ2-5; a weak D match, TRBD2 (6 bases). Looked up from germline, CDR1 is MNHEY and CDR2 is SVGEGT. Deletions cut 5 bases from V and 1 base from J, with 17 bases between. The CDR3 extends over 16 amino acids. CDR3 bases: TGTGCCAGCAGTACCCAGCTGAGGGGAGGCCAAGAGACCCAGTACTTC. Its protein product is CASSTQLRGGQETQYF.

The chain couples TRBV1 to TRBJ1-2; TRBD1, the table's D call, lacks a check against the DNA. TRBV1 represents a pseudogene. The CDR3 spans 23 residues. The CDR3 DNA sequence: TGCACCAGCAGCCAAGCCTCTGGCTTGCTCTGCGACAGACGAACCGCTTATAACTATGGCTACACCTTC. It yields the protein CTSSQASGLLCDRRTAYNYGYTF.

This clone was seen a single time. V usage is TRBV18 and J usage is TRBJ2-7; D gene uncertain. The germline V and J ends were trimmed by 6 bases and 3 bases, with 9 bases remaining between them. Germline values: CDR1 KGHSH, CDR2 LQKENI. This CDR3 spans 12 amino acids. CDR3 sequence reads: CASSLPGYEQYF. CDR3 in DNA: TGTGCCAGCTCGCTACCGGGCTACGAGCAGTACTTC. Using reference TRBV18 and TRBJ2-7 for the parts outside the CDR3, the full variable domain is NAGVMQNPRHLVRRRGQEARLRCSPMKGHSHVYWYRQLPEEGLKFMVYLQKENIIDESGMPKERFSAEFPKEGPSILRIQQVVRGDSAAYFCASSLPGYEQYFGPGTRLTVT.

The chain recombines TRBV7-3 with TRBJ1-1, with D possibly being TRBD1 (6 bases). V lost 5 bases, J lost 1 base, and 11 bases lay in between. This CDR3 has 14 amino acids. Germline assignment: CDR1 SGHTA and CDR2 FQGTGA. CDR3: CASSPGTTNTEAFF. The CDR3 DNA reads as TGTGCCAGCAGCCCCGGGACAACGAACACTGAAGCTTTCTTT.

The chain is built from TRBV5-6 and TRBJ1-2; a weak D match, TRBD1 (6 bases). The germline V gene encodes CDR1 SGHDT and CDR2 YYEEEE. Trimming left V 5 bases short and J 4 bases short, with 15 bases between. The CDR3 is 14 residues long. CDR3 amino acids: CASSLRPGAYGYTF. For the CDR3, the DNA is TGTGCCAGCAGTCTCAGGCCAGGGGCCTATGGCTACACCTTC.

This chain uses TRBV6-2 or TRBV6-3 with TRBJ2-1, with 7 bases aligning to TRBD1. With 6 bases clipped from V and 9 bases from J, the junction kept 14 bases outside the gene matches. CDR1 and CDR2 (germline): MNHEY, SVGEGT. The CDR3 contains 15 residues. CDR3 sequence reads: CASSPLAGGLGEQFF. In DNA, the CDR3 is TGTGCCAGCAGCCCCTTAGCAGGGGGATTGGGTGAGCAGTTCTTC.

The gene calls are TRBV27 and TRBJ1-6; D ambiguous. Per germline, CDR1 MNHEY and CDR2 SMNVEV (reference sequence). V dropped 3 bases and J dropped 4 bases, with 7 bases sitting between them. This CDR3 contains 14 residues. The CDR3 DNA sequence: TGTGCCAGCAGTTTTAGGCGGTATAATTCACCCCTCCACTTT. Translated, it gives CASSFRRYNSPLHF.

The gene calls are TRBV30 and TRBJ1-1; D unresolved. The V end was cut by 6 bases, the J end by 0 bases, with 11 bases between. Germline loops: CDR1 GTSNPN, CDR2 SVGIG (reference sequence). The CDR3 consists of 13 residues. The CDR3 coding sequence is TGTGCCTGCCGGGAGACGTTGAACACTGAAGCTTTCTTT. Its translation: CACRETLNTEAFF.

The J gene is TRBJ1-5, the V gene TRBV11-2, with D unclear. V was trimmed by 3 bases and J by 0 bases, leaving 9 bases between them. The CDR3 is made up of 15 amino acids. The V gene's germline CDR1 is SGHAT and CDR2 FQNNGV. The CDR3 nucleotides are TGTGCCAGCAGCTTCGGGCGGGTTAGCAATCAGCCCCAGCATTTT. Translation gives CASSFGRVSNQPQHF.

The chain employs TRBV7-2 and TRBJ2-5; TRBD2 is a possible D gene (5 bases). Between the trimmed V and J ends, which lost 7 bases and 0 bases, there was a span of 15 bases. CDR1 is SGHTA and CDR2 is FQGNSA in the germline V gene. This CDR3 has 15 residues. This CDR3 is CASKPTGGYQETQYF. The CDR3, as DNA: TGTGCCAGCAAACCCACGGGCGGGTACCAAGAGACCCAGTACTTC. Full variable domain (remainder filled in from reference TRBV7-2 and TRBJ2-5): GAGVSQSPSNKVTEKGKDVELRCDPISGHTALYWYRQSLGQGLEFLIYFQGNSAPDKSGLPSDRFSAERTGGSVSTLTIQRTQQEDSAVYLCASKPTGGYQETQYFGPGTRLLVL.

The chain couples TRBV7-8 to TRBJ2-1; D uncertain. Between the trimmed V and J ends, which lost 0 bases and 5 bases, there was a span of 11 bases. The CDR3 contains 15 residues. Germline V lookup: CDR1 SGHVS, CDR2 FQNEAQ. The CDR3 is CASSLAATENNEQFF. The DNA of the CDR3 is TGTGCCAGCAGCTTAGCGGCAACGGAGAACAATGAGCAGTTCTTC.

This clone was counted a few times. The genes are TRBV10-3 and TRBJ2-1, with a possible D match to TRBD1 (6 bases). Germline loops: CDR1 ENHRY, CDR2 SYGVKD. This CDR3 contains 14 residues. V shed 7 bases and J shed 4 bases, with 14 bases lying between them. This chain's CDR3 is CAITGDTAYNEQFF. As DNA, the CDR3 is TGTGCCATCACCGGGGACACAGCTTACAATGAGCAGTTCTTC.

The chain employs TRBV5-6 and TRBJ2-3, with 11 bases matching TRBD1. Germline V lookup: CDR1 SGHDT, CDR2 YYEEEE. The CDR3 covers 16 residues. After removal of 5 bases from V and 3 bases from J, the junction contained 8 bases not matched to a gene. CDR3 in DNA: TGTGCCAGCAGGCTCTCGGGGACAGGGGGGACAGATACGCAGTATTTT. Translated, it gives CASRLSGTGGTDTQYF.

The chain couples TRBV29-1 to TRBJ2-1; maybe TRBD2 (5 bases). Germline lookup yields CDR1 SQVTM and CDR2 ANQGSEA. CDR3 length equals 14 residues. Trimming shortened V by 8 bases and J by 2 bases, and 16 bases separated the two germline ends. CDR3 region: CSTFEGATYNEQFF. As DNA, the CDR3 is TGCAGCACCTTCGAGGGAGCCACCTACAATGAGCAGTTCTTC.

CDR3 protein: CASSPYSGNTIYF. In nucleotides, the CDR3 is TGTGCCAGCAGCCCCTATTCTGGAAACACCATATATTTT. The chain is built from TRBV7-3 and TRBJ1-3; D unresolved. The V gene's germline CDR1 is SGHTA and CDR2 FQGTGA. The CDR3 spans 13 residues. Trimming pared 5 bases from V and 1 base from J, leaving 6 bases between.

In nucleotides, the CDR3 is TGTGCCAGCAGCTCCCGCGGACAGGGGTACAATGAGCAGTTCTTC. It translates to CASSSRGQGYNEQFF. The chain employs TRBV7-2 and TRBJ2-1, with TRBD1 matching over 9 bases. V was pared by 4 bases and J by 4 bases, with 5 bases of the junction left unmatched. CDR1 and CDR2 from the germline V gene are SGHTA and FQGNSA. The CDR3 is made up of 15 amino acids.

This clone has only a few counts. This sequence joins TRBV15 and TRBJ1-5, with D possibly TRBD1 on 6 matching bases. V dropped 0 bases and J dropped 0 bases, with 12 bases sitting between them. The germline CDR1 and CDR2 sequences are LNHNV and YYDKDF (reference sequence). The CDR3 is 17 amino acids. The CDR3 here is CATSRDDDRYSNQPQHF. The CDR3 DNA is TGTGCCACCAGCAGAGATGATGACAGGTATAGCAATCAGCCCCAGCATTTT.

The chain has TRBV7-6 and TRBJ1-4, with D hard to call. Germline CDR1 reads SGHVS; CDR2 reads FNYEAQ. V was shortened by 5 bases and J by 0 bases, with 4 bases between the two germline ends. The CDR3 has 13 amino acids. The CDR3 DNA follows: TGTGCCAGCAGCCCCACAACTAATGAAAAACTGTTTTTT. This sequence encodes CASSPTTNEKLFF.